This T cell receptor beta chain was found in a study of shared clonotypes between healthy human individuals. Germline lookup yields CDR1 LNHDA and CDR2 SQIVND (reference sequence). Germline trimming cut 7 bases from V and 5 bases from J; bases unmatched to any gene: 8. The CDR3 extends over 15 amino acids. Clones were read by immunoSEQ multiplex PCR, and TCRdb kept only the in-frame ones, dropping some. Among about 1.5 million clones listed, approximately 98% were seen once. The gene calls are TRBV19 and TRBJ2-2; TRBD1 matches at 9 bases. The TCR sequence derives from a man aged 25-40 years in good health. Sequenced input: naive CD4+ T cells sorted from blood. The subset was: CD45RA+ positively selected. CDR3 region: CASIPRGTGTGELFF. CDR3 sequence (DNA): TGTGCCAGTATCCCTCGAGGGACAGGGACCGGGGAGCTGTTTTTT.